This T cell receptor beta chain was retrieved from a study of blood T cell repertoires in COVID-19 (dated by TCRdb to 2019 to 2021). The study in broad terms: The collaborator samples originated in the United States, Italy and Spain and spanned the acute and convalescent phases of COVID-19. Deeply sampled blood TCRbeta repertoires from subjects exposed to, actively infected with, or recovered from COVID-19 were included in the dataset. The material from the prospective study consisted of cDNA or gDNA derived from T cells, B-cell-depleted T cells, or PBMCs. The repertoires were released in a freely available public database intended as a resource for research on the immune response to SARS-CoV-2. Nearly every sample came with metadata listing a de-identified subject ID, COVID-19 status, age in years and sex. Where HLA class I and class II types were available, the types were taken from metadata supplied by the sample provider, not from assay-based typing. Samples were obtained from the ongoing ImmuneRACE study (first 160 participants) and from over 1,000 subjects provided by 6 global collaborators. Results and caveats for the whole study, not just this receptor: The quantity of clinical and demographic metadata differed by source and by participant and was supplied without curation.

TCRbeta CDR3 regions were amplified from genomic DNA using the immunoSEQ Assay, a bias-controlled multiplex PCR. Per the source publication's procedure: The number of nucleated cells in each sample was estimated from the amplification of reference gene primers within the assay. To quantify the absolute abundance of each unique TCRbeta CDR3 rearrangement, sequence reads were collapsed and filtered. For each sample, productive Simpson clonality was calculated by taking the square root of Simpson's diversity index across productive rearrangements. Sourced from immuneACCESS, this table was stored by TCRdb with only in-frame sequences that have V and J called. A share of the clones is absent; for the studies checked, an unresolved V gene accounts for under half, and the remainder has no known explanation. D and trimming were read from the DNA, whereas the V and J calls and clone size are those reported in that table. Across this sample there are 200,000 to 300,000 clones, with around nine tenths seen only once. 0.83% of the sample goes to the ten largest clones.

The CDR3 spans 14 residues, from the cysteine through the phenylalanine. Here the CDR3 DNA is all that survives: 42 bases in frame from base 1. Trimming costs V 1 base and J 3 bases, and their ends lie 9 bases apart. CDR1 and CDR2 are read off the germline V gene (reference sequence) as LNHNV and YYDKDF. Notes on this clone: This receptor's antigen is unknown. Base qualities are not provided; no much larger clone lies one nucleotide away.

In Seattle, one collaborating source enrolled patients while the infection was active and tracked those patients longitudinally over the course of disease. Whole blood was collected in K2EDTA tubes by collaborating institutions according to the institutions' own protocols. Collaborator samples were shipped for TCRbeta analysis as frozen whole blood, isolated PBMCs, or DNA extracted from either sample type. The specimen sequenced was peripheral blood. This clonotype was sampled from a man aged 30 to 39 with COVID-19, enrolled during active disease. This chain is built from TRBV15 and TRBJ1-2, and the D gene may be TRBD1, 5 bases matching. The DNA sequence reads TGTGCCACCAGCAGAGGGCAGGGCCACTATGGCTACACCTTC. Its product reads: CATSRGQGHYGYTF. Supplemented by the reference TRBV15 and TRBJ1-2 proteins around the CDR3, the complete variable domain is DAMVIQNPRYQVTQFGKPVTLSCSQTLNHNVMYWYQQKSSQAPKLLFHYYDKDFNNEADTPDNFQSRRPNTSFCFLDIRSPGLGDTAMYLCATSRGQGHYGYTFGSGTRLTVV.